Listed below are T cell receptor beta chains from one sample, sequenced in a study of T cells in Graves' hyperthyroidism and ophthalmopathy. Each CDR3 protein gets one entry after TCRdb re-called the multiplex PCR reads with MiXCR. This table holds about 400,000 distinct CDR3 sequences, about 15% found once. Sample: blood. The source of these receptors is a woman aged 25 to 39 with Graves' hyperthyroidism. Each CDR3 is given with its conserved first and last residue. D genes are given only for firm matches. Where a row states a size, it is once, few, many or the class of an expanded clone; other rows omit it.

clone size: few; D gene: .; J gene: TRBJ2-3; V gene: TRBV6-1; CDR3 protein: CASRGGGADTQYF; CDR3 DNA: TGTGCCAGCAGGGGGGGGGGCGCAGATACGCAGTATTTT
clone size: .; D gene: TRBD1; J gene: TRBJ2-7; V gene: TRBV7-9; CDR3 protein: CAGSRARGTGEGEQYF; CDR3 DNA: TGTGCCGGCAGCCGGGCCCGGGGGACAGGGGAGGGCGAGCAGTACTTC
clone size: .; D gene: .; J gene: TRBJ2-2; V gene: TRBV15; CDR3 protein: CATSRDRGSTGELFF; CDR3 DNA: TGTGCCACCAGCAGAGATCGAGGCAGCACCGGGGAGCTGTTTTTT
clone size: once; D gene: .; J gene: TRBJ2-1; V gene: TRBV7-9; CDR3 protein: CASSDTRGLASGNEQFF; CDR3 DNA: TGTGCCAGCAGCGACACCCGGGGGCTAGCGTCAGGGAATGAGCAGTTCTTC
clone size: many; D gene: .; J gene: TRBJ2-1; V gene: TRBV27; CDR3 protein: CASSSDGYNEQFF; CDR3 DNA: TGTGCCAGCAGTTCAGACGGTTACAATGAGCAGTTCTTC
clone size: many; D gene: .; J gene: TRBJ1-1; V gene: TRBV11-2; CDR3 protein: CASSRSSNRGVETEAFF; CDR3 DNA: TGTGCCAGCAGCCGGTCGAGTAATCGGGGGGTTGAGACTGAAGCTTTCTTT
clone size: .; D gene: TRBD2; J gene: TRBJ2-2; V gene: TRBV30; CDR3 protein: CAWIGTSGRANTGELFF; CDR3 DNA: TGTGCCTGGATCGGAACTAGCGGGAGAGCGAACACCGGGGAGCTGTTTTTT
clone size: .; D gene: .; J gene: TRBJ1-5; V gene: TRBV9; CDR3 protein: CASSVDGGYRQPQHF; CDR3 DNA: TGTGCCAGCAGCGTAGATGGGGGGTATCGGCAGCCCCAGCATTTT
clone size: .; D gene: TRBD1; J gene: TRBJ1-5; V gene: TRBV20-1; CDR3 protein: CSALGQGGIDQPQHF; CDR3 DNA: TGCAGTGCTTTGGGACAGGGAGGGATAGATCAGCCCCAGCATTTT
clone size: many; D gene: TRBD2; J gene: TRBJ2-1; V gene: TRBV4-1; CDR3 protein: CASSPEREGTDEQFF; CDR3 DNA: TGCGCCAGCAGCCCCGAGCGGGAGGGTACTGATGAGCAGTTCTTC
clone size: few; D gene: .; J gene: TRBJ2-7; V gene: TRBV12-3/TRBV12-4; CDR3 protein: CASSLDHSYEQYF; CDR3 DNA: TGTGCCAGCAGTTTAGATCACTCCTACGAGCAGTACTTC
clone size: .; D gene: .; J gene: TRBJ1-1; V gene: TRBV25-1; CDR3 protein: CASSRRAGNTEAFF; CDR3 DNA: TGTGCCAGCAGCCGACGGGCCGGGAACACTGAAGCTTTCTTT
clone size: many; D gene: TRBD2; J gene: TRBJ2-7; V gene: TRBV28; CDR3 protein: CASGSGGRVVVEQYF; CDR3 DNA: TGTGCCAGCGGTTCGGGCGGGAGAGTCGTCGTCGAGCAGTACTTC
clone size: many; D gene: .; J gene: TRBJ2-5; V gene: TRBV7-3; CDR3 protein: CASSLGGRRAETQYF; CDR3 DNA: TGTGCCAGCAGCTTAGGGGGCCGCCGAGCTGAGACCCAGTACTTC
clone size: many; D gene: .; J gene: TRBJ2-7; V gene: TRBV2; CDR3 protein: CASTTRTGGPYEQYF; CDR3 DNA: TGTGCCAGCACTACAAGAACGGGGGGCCCCTACGAGCAGTACTTC
clone size: many; D gene: TRBD2; J gene: TRBJ2-3; V gene: TRBV3-1; CDR3 protein: CASSSASGTSGRATDTQYF; CDR3 DNA: TGTGCCAGCAGCTCTGCCTCGGGTACTAGCGGGAGGGCCACAGATACGCAGTATTTT
clone size: .; D gene: .; J gene: TRBJ1-1; V gene: TRBV15; CDR3 protein: CATLRGGGTEAFF; CDR3 DNA: TGTGCCACGTTAAGGGGGGGAGGGACTGAAGCTTTCTTT
clone size: .; D gene: TRBD2; J gene: TRBJ2-3; V gene: TRBV6-1; CDR3 protein: CASSSVTRGLNNPPDTQYF; CDR3 DNA: TGTGCCAGCAGTTCGGTTACCCGGGGACTAAACAATCCCCCGGATACGCAGTATTTT
clone size: many; D gene: TRBD2; J gene: TRBJ2-1; V gene: TRBV14; CDR3 protein: CASSQNRLAGTYNEQFF; CDR3 DNA: TGTGCCAGCAGCCAAAATAGGCTAGCGGGAACCTACAATGAGCAGTTCTTC
clone size: many; D gene: TRBD2; J gene: TRBJ2-5; V gene: TRBV7-2; CDR3 protein: CASSFPGLEAQETQYF; CDR3 DNA: TGTGCCAGCAGCTTCCCAGGACTAGAAGCACAAGAGACCCAGTACTTC
clone size: .; D gene: .; J gene: TRBJ2-5; V gene: TRBV20-1; CDR3 protein: CSARGDFRGPLETQYF; CDR3 DNA: TGCAGTGCTAGAGGGGACTTCCGGGGACCCCTAGAGACCCAGTACTTC
clone size: many; D gene: TRBD1; J gene: TRBJ2-2; V gene: TRBV5-1; CDR3 protein: CASSRTGGNGELFF; CDR3 DNA: TGCGCCAGCAGCCGAACAGGGGGCAACGGGGAGCTGTTTTTT
clone size: .; D gene: .; J gene: TRBJ1-2; V gene: TRBV10-3; CDR3 protein: CAISESTESSGYTF; CDR3 DNA: TGTGCCATCAGTGAGTCGACGGAGTCCTCTGGCTACACCTTC
clone size: many; D gene: TRBD1; J gene: TRBJ1-1; V gene: TRBV19; CDR3 protein: CASSQDRDTEAFF; CDR3 DNA: TGTGCCAGTAGTCAGGACAGGGACACTGAAGCTTTCTTT
clone size: many; D gene: .; J gene: TRBJ1-5; V gene: TRBV20-1; CDR3 protein: CSARAGQGVNQPQHF; CDR3 DNA: TGCAGTGCTAGAGCCGGCCAGGGTGTCAATCAGCCCCAGCATTTT
clone size: many; D gene: .; J gene: TRBJ2-7; V gene: TRBV6-6; CDR3 protein: CASSYKAEYSYEQYF; CDR3 DNA: TGTGCCAGCAGTTACAAGGCCGAATACTCCTACGAGCAGTACTTC
clone size: many; D gene: .; J gene: TRBJ2-1; V gene: TRBV12-5; CDR3 protein: CASESKNNEQFF; CDR3 DNA: TGTGCTAGTGAGAGTAAGAATAATGAGCAGTTCTTC
clone size: few; D gene: TRBD1; J gene: TRBJ1-4; V gene: TRBV19; CDR3 protein: CASSPPLDRVGEKLFF; CDR3 DNA: TGTGCCAGTAGTCCCCCCCTTGACAGGGTGGGAGAAAAACTGTTTTTT
clone size: many; D gene: .; J gene: TRBJ2-5; V gene: TRBV28; CDR3 protein: CASSLSSGISDETQYF; CDR3 DNA: TGTGCCAGCAGTTTATCTTCAGGGATTTCGGACGAGACCCAGTACTTC
clone size: many; D gene: TRBD1; J gene: TRBJ1-5; V gene: TRBV28; CDR3 protein: CASSFLTGGGQPQHF; CDR3 DNA: TGTGCCAGCAGCTTCCTCACAGGGGGCGGACAGCCCCAGCATTTT
clone size: .; D gene: TRBD1; J gene: TRBJ1-2; V gene: TRBV28; CDR3 protein: CASSLLRQGTGYTF; CDR3 DNA: TGTGCCAGCAGTCTCCTACGACAGGGTACTGGCTACACCTTC
clone size: many; D gene: .; J gene: TRBJ1-5; V gene: TRBV3-1; CDR3 protein: CASSQVRGNQPQHF; CDR3 DNA: TGTGCCAGCAGCCAAGTAAGGGGGAATCAGCCCCAGCATTTT
clone size: .; D gene: .; J gene: TRBJ2-1; V gene: TRBV5-1; CDR3 protein: CASSLDGDYNEQFF; CDR3 DNA: TGCGCCAGCAGCTTGGACGGAGACTACAATGAGCAGTTCTTC
clone size: many; D gene: .; J gene: TRBJ2-5; V gene: TRBV6-5; CDR3 protein: CASSYHSSAETQYF; CDR3 DNA: TGTGCCAGCAGTTACCACAGTAGCGCGGAGACCCAGTACTTC
clone size: few; D gene: .; J gene: TRBJ2-5; V gene: TRBV5-1; CDR3 protein: CASSLAGHDQETQYF; CDR3 DNA: TGCGCCAGCAGCTTAGCCGGACACGACCAAGAGACCCAGTACTTC
clone size: many; D gene: .; J gene: TRBJ1-6; V gene: TRBV18; CDR3 protein: CASSPADNSPLHF; CDR3 DNA: TGTGCCAGCTCACCAGCTGATAATTCACCCCTCCACTTT
clone size: .; D gene: .; J gene: TRBJ2-7; V gene: TRBV2; CDR3 protein: CASSEAFEGNEQYF; CDR3 DNA: TGTGCCAGCAGTGAGGCATTCGAAGGGAACGAGCAGTACTTC
clone size: many; D gene: .; J gene: TRBJ1-1; V gene: TRBV11-2; CDR3 protein: CASSLGWTVNTEAFF; CDR3 DNA: TGTGCCAGCAGCTTAGGGTGGACAGTGAACACTGAAGCTTTCTTT
clone size: many; D gene: .; J gene: TRBJ1-2; V gene: TRBV6-1; CDR3 protein: CASSFAAANYGYTF; CDR3 DNA: TGTGCCAGCAGTTTTGCGGCCGCTAACTATGGCTACACCTTC
clone size: .; D gene: .; J gene: TRBJ1-2; V gene: TRBV29-1; CDR3 protein: CSVGHSYGYTF; CDR3 DNA: TGCAGCGTGGGACATAGCTATGGCTACACCTTC
clone size: many; D gene: TRBD1; J gene: TRBJ2-1; V gene: TRBV28; CDR3 protein: CASRGQGKGHNEQFF; CDR3 DNA: TGTGCCAGCAGGGGACAGGGAAAAGGGCACAATGAGCAGTTCTTC
clone size: many; D gene: TRBD2; J gene: TRBJ2-3; V gene: TRBV20-1; CDR3 protein: CSASVSGRAPDTQYF; CDR3 DNA: TGCAGTGCTAGCGTTAGCGGGAGGGCCCCGGATACGCAGTATTTT
clone size: few; D gene: .; J gene: TRBJ1-5; V gene: TRBV19; CDR3 protein: CASSIQGLENQPQHF; CDR3 DNA: TGTGCCAGTAGTATACAGGGGCTAGAGAATCAGCCCCAGCATTTT
clone size: .; D gene: .; J gene: TRBJ1-1; V gene: TRBV7-9; CDR3 protein: CASANVDEAFF; CDR3 DNA: TGTGCCAGCGCAAATGTGGATGAAGCTTTCTTT
clone size: .; D gene: TRBD1; J gene: TRBJ1-1; V gene: TRBV3-1; CDR3 protein: CASSQGTGRDTEALF; CDR3 DNA: TGTGCCAGCAGCCAAGGGACAGGTAGGGACACTGAAGCTCTCTTT
clone size: few; D gene: TRBD2; J gene: TRBJ2-7; V gene: TRBV6-2/TRBV6-3; CDR3 protein: CASNGLADLNEQYF; CDR3 DNA: TGTGCCAGTAACGGACTAGCGGACCTCAACGAGCAGTACTTC
clone size: many; D gene: .; J gene: TRBJ2-7; V gene: TRBV12-3/TRBV12-4; CDR3 protein: CASSSPGGGYEQYF; CDR3 DNA: TGTGCCAGCAGTTCCCCCGGGGGCGGGTACGAGCAGTACTTC
clone size: many; D gene: .; J gene: TRBJ2-7; V gene: TRBV12-3/TRBV12-4; CDR3 protein: CASSTLWPEQYF; CDR3 DNA: TGTGCCAGCAGTACCCTCTGGCCCGAGCAGTACTTC
clone size: many; D gene: .; J gene: TRBJ1-2; V gene: TRBV20-1; CDR3 protein: CMCEGEDYGYTF; CDR3 DNA: TGCATGTGTGAGGGAGAAGACTATGGCTACACCTTC
clone size: .; D gene: .; J gene: TRBJ1-2; V gene: TRBV6-1; CDR3 protein: CASSEISNYGYTF; CDR3 DNA: TGTGCCAGCAGTGAAATTTCTAACTATGGCTACACCTTC